The 17 T cell receptor beta chains below all came from one sample that was sequenced in a study of blood T cells in healthy people across ages (dated by TCRdb to 2013 to 2016). Library preparation employed 5' RACE. Sequencing relied on an Illumina HiSeq 2500. A second PCR of roughly 6 to 11 cycles was run with a J-beta primer mix and a sample-barcoded 5' primer. TCRdb trimmed the raw reads at Q25, called clones with MiXCR and kept productive beta chains. Every CDR3 protein is listed once, alongside the most common genes and DNA of its rows. Here the sample has approximately 1.5 million distinct CDR3 sequences; 34% occur a single time. The top ten constitute around 10% of the sample. The sequenced sample was blood. Receptor source: a woman in her 30s in good health.

This chain links TRBV20-1 with TRBJ2-3; TRBD2 matches 8 bases. This CDR3 has 14 amino acids. Germline assignment: CDR1 DFQATT and CDR2 SNEGSKA (reference sequence). The V and J ends lost 1 base and 1 base, in that order; junction bases with no gene match: 1. CDR3 coding DNA: TGCAGTGCTAGAGTTAGCGGGGGCACAGATACGCAGTATTTT. It codes for CSARVSGGTDTQYF.

V usage is TRBV5-1 and J usage is TRBJ2-3; D uncertain. V gave up 3 bases and J gave up 2 bases, with 13 bases separating them. Looked up from germline, CDR1 is SGHRS and CDR2 is YFSETQ. The CDR3 runs 15 residues. The CDR3 reads CASSYNNPPTDTQYF. Here the CDR3 DNA reads TGCGCCAGCAGCTACAACAACCCCCCCACAGATACGCAGTATTTT.

This rearrangement joins TRBV6-1 to TRBJ1-2, with D maybe TRBD1 (5 bases). Per germline, CDR1 MNHNS and CDR2 SASEGT. The germline V and J ends were trimmed by 0 bases and 7 bases, with 15 bases remaining between them. The CDR3 length is 15 residues. The CDR3 here is CASSEAVGRDGGYTF. In DNA, the CDR3 is TGTGCCAGCAGTGAAGCAGTTGGCAGGGACGGTGGCTACACCTTC.

About this clonotype itself: The conserved closing phenylalanine or tryptophan is absent in this CDR3, likely reflecting a read error. The rearrangement links TRBV28 to TRBJ2-1; no reliable D call. Trimming left V 5 bases short and J 0 bases short, with 14 bases between. CDR1 and CDR2 (germline): MDHEN, SYDVKM. CDR3 size: 16 residues. CDR3 amino acids: CASSHPSESSYNEQFV. DNA of the CDR3: TGTGCCAGCAGTCACCCGAGTGAGAGCTCCTACAATGAGCAGTTCGTC.

This clonotype was found a few times. The chain couples TRBV5-1 to TRBJ2-3; 13 bases map to TRBD2. Germline trimming cut 4 bases from V and 5 bases from J; bases unmatched to any gene: 4. Germline values: CDR1 SGHRS, CDR2 YFSETQ. This CDR3 spans 15 amino acids. In DNA, the CDR3 is TGCGCCAGCAGCAGGGGACTAGCGGGATTAGATACGCAGTATTTT. This translates into CASSRGLAGLDTQYF.

On this clonotype: Germline is not matched at one junction end, which may reflect a read error. The CDR3 coding sequence is TGTGCCAGCAGGACCGGACTAGCGGGTTACAATGGGCAGTTCTTC. It codes for CASRTGLAGYNGQFF. V and J are TRBV28 and TRBJ2-1; 11 bases are a match to TRBD2. Per the germline V gene, CDR1 is MDHEN and CDR2 is SYDVKM. The CDR3 sequence is 15 residues long.

This clonotype came up a few times. The chain is built from TRBV20-1 and TRBJ2-3; D is unclear. Trimming pared 1 base from V and 3 bases from J, leaving 14 bases between. Germline CDR1 DFQATT, CDR2 SNEGSKA (reference sequence). The CDR3 runs 15 residues. CDR3 sequence: CSARGPHIITDTQYF. The DNA of the CDR3 is TGCAGTGCTAGAGGGCCGCACATAATTACAGATACGCAGTATTTT.

The rearrangement links TRBV7-8 to TRBJ1-5, with 7 positions matching TRBD1. Germline-derived CDR1 and CDR2 are SGHVS and FQNEAQ. This CDR3 contains 18 residues. V gave up 1 base and J gave up 0 bases; unmatched junction bases: 9. CDR3 in amino acids: CASSLVGTDFYSNQPQHF. CDR3 coding DNA: TGTGCCAGCAGCTTAGTAGGGACAGATTTTTATAGCAATCAGCCCCAGCATTTT.

This clonotype was recorded a few times. The rearrangement links TRBV20-1 to TRBJ2-7; D perhaps matches TRBD1 (6 bases). This CDR3 has 13 residues. V lost 3 bases, J lost 6 bases, and 15 bases lay in between. Per germline, CDR1 DFQATT and CDR2 SNEGSKA (reference sequence). DNA of the CDR3: TGCAGTGCTAGTATTTCAGGGGAAACCGAGCAGTACTTC. This codes for CSASISGETEQYF.

This chain uses TRBV27 with TRBJ2-4; 7 nucleotides match TRBD1. The J call may be in error: the DNA end matches TRBJ2-7 better. Germline CDR1 and CDR2: MNHEY and SMNVEV (reference sequence). The CDR3 has 14 residues. The CDR3 DNA follows: TGTGCCAGCAGTTTAGCCGACAGGGTGACCGAGCAGTACTTC. Its protein product is CASSLADRVTEQYF.

This clonotype has a count of ten or more. The chain has TRBV29-1 and TRBJ1-1, with a weak D call TRBD1 (6 bases). CDR1 SQVTM and CDR2 ANQGSEA come from the germline V gene. V lost 4 bases and J 4 bases, leaving 7 bases between the germline ends. The CDR3 spans 11 residues. The CDR3: CSVATGTEAFF. The CDR3 DNA is TGCAGCGTTGCGACAGGCACTGAAGCTTTCTTT. The whole variable domain, remainder taken from reference TRBV29-1 and TRBJ1-1, is SAVISQKPSRDICQRGTSLTIQCQVDSQVTMMFWYRQQPGQSLTLIATANQGSEATYESGFVIDKFPISRPNLTFSTLTVSNMSPEDSSIYLCSVATGTEAFFGQGTRLTVV.

This chain joins TRBV5-1 and TRBJ1-2; D possibly corresponds to TRBD1 (6 bases). V was clipped by 2 bases and J by 8 bases, with 19 bases between them. The germline V gene encodes CDR1 SGHRS and CDR2 YFSETQ. CDR3 length: 15 residues. The CDR3 loop is CASSFTGRGTEGYTF. The CDR3 DNA reads as TGCGCCAGCAGCTTTACAGGGAGGGGTACGGAAGGCTACACCTTC.

In DNA, the CDR3 is TGTGCCAGCAGAGGCGGGAGTAAACCCTACGAGCAGTACTTC. Its protein product is CASRGGSKPYEQYF. This chain links TRBV6-6 with TRBJ2-7, with TRBD2 matching 7 bases. V shed 6 bases and J 2 bases; nucleotides not matched to a gene: 7. The germline CDR1 and CDR2 sequences are MNHNY and SVGAGI (reference sequence). This CDR3 region has 14 residues.

This clonotype came up many times. The chain uses TRBV28 and TRBJ2-1; the match to TRBD2 covers 13 bases. CDR1 is MDHEN and CDR2 is SYDVKM in the germline V gene. The CDR3 runs 17 residues. The V and J ends lost 2 bases and 9 bases, in that order; junction bases with no gene match: 10. CDR3 nucleotide sequence: TGTGCCAGCAGTTTAACTAGCGGGAGGGGTTACACCGGTGAGCAGTTCTTC. Translation gives CASSLTSGRGYTGEQFF.

This clonotype appeared a few times. The chain combines TRBV15 with TRBJ2-4; TRBD2 agrees at 11 bases. This CDR3 has 15 amino acids. Looked up from germline, CDR1 is LNHNV and CDR2 is YYDKDF (reference sequence). J was trimmed by 13 bases and V by 5 bases; bases with no gene match: 13. The CDR3 DNA sequence: TGTGCCACCAGCTCCCCGACTAGCGGGATGTTTGAGCAGTACTTC. Its translation is CATSSPTSGMFEQYF.

This clonotype has ten or more counts. The junction and the germline gene differ at one end; a read error may be behind it. The chain links TRBV27 to TRBJ2-7; tentatively, D is TRBD1 or TRBD2 (6 bases each). Germline values: CDR1 MNHEY, CDR2 SMNVEV (reference sequence). The CDR3 has 14 amino acids. The CDR3 loop reads CASSLSGGPYEQYF. The CDR3 nucleotides read TGTGCCAGCAGCTTATCCGGGGGCCCCTACGAGCAGTACTTC.

This clonotype was seen repeatedly, ten times or more. This chain joins TRBV12-3 or TRBV12-4 and TRBJ1-2; no clear D. The CDR3 runs to 12 residues. V was clipped by 11 bases and J by 8 bases, with 18 bases between them. The CDR3 sequence: CAATEGGGGYTF. The CDR3 DNA reads as TGTGCCGCAACTGAGGGCGGCGGAGGCTACACCTTC.